This TCR beta chain was found in a study of blood T cell repertoires in COVID-19 (dated by TCRdb to 2020 to 2021). In the study overall: Samples from collaborators originated in the United States, Italy and Spain and spanned both the acute and convalescent phases of COVID-19. A freely available public database, intended as a resource for researchers studying the immune response to SARS-CoV-2, is where the repertoires were released. Where available, HLA class I and class II types were taken from metadata supplied by the sample provider and were not determined by assay-based typing. Subjects who had been exposed to COVID-19, were actively infected with it, or had recovered from it provided the deeply sampled blood TCRbeta repertoires that made up the dataset. The material from the prospective study consisted of cDNA or gDNA derived from T cells, B-cell-depleted T cells, or PBMCs. Nearly every sample came with metadata listing a de-identified subject ID, COVID-19 status, age in years and sex. The samples were drawn from the first 160 participants of the ongoing ImmuneRACE study and from roughly 1,300 subjects provided by 6 global collaborators. Overall results and qualifications from the work: Clinical and demographic metadata were provided uncurated, with the amount varying by source and participant.

About this clone: What this receptor recognizes is not known. Per-base quality was not reported, and no clone a single base away is much larger than it.

Collaborating institutions collected whole blood in K2EDTA tubes following their own protocols. For TCRbeta analysis, collaborators shipped samples in one of three forms: frozen whole blood, isolated PBMCs, or DNA extracted from either of those sample types. The immunoSEQ Assay, a bias-controlled multiplex PCR, was used to amplify TCRbeta CDR3 regions from genomic DNA. The study's processing was this. Nucleated cell counts per sample were estimated from amplification of reference gene primers within the assay. To quantify the absolute abundance of each unique TCRbeta CDR3 rearrangement, sequence reads were collapsed and filtered. For each sample, productive Simpson clonality was calculated by taking the square root of Simpson's diversity index across productive rearrangements. TCRdb obtained this table from immuneACCESS and retained in-frame rearrangements with V and J assigned. These tables miss some clones; where compared with another copy, unresolved V genes account for less than half of the shortfall, and the remainder is unexplained. That table gives V, J and clone size, and the DNA gave D and trimming. This sample is represented by 200,000 to 300,000 clones; roughly 86% of them were singletons. 0.7% of the sample comes from the top ten.

The TCR originated in a human donor in a cohort sampled during active COVID-19. Material: peripheral blood.

The CDR3 protein sequence reads: CASSPPREETQYF. The DNA is as follows: TGTGCCAGCTCACCACCGAGGGAGGAGACCCAGTACTTC. This receptor chain uses TRBV18 and TRBJ2-5, with TRBD2 as a weak D call on 5 bases. V sheds 0 bases and J sheds 5 bases, leaving 7 bases between their ends. Spanning cysteine to phenylalanine, the CDR3 consists of 13 amino acids. Of all the DNA, just the CDR3 is kept, 39 bases in frame from base 1. CDR1 and CDR2, looked up from the germline V gene, are KGHSH and LQKENI.